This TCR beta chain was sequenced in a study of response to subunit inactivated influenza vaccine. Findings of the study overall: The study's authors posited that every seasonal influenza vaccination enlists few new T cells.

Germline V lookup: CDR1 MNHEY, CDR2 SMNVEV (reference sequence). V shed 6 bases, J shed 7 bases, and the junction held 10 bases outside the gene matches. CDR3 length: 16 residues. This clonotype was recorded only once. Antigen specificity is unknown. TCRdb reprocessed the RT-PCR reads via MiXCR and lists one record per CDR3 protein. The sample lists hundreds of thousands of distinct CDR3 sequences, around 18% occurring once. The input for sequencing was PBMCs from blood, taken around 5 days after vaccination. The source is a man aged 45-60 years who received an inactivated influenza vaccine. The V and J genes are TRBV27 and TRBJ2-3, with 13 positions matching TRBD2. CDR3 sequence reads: CASSRTGTSGKYTQYF. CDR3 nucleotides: TGTGCCAGCAGCAGAACCGGGACTAGCGGGAAATATACGCAGTATTTT.